The 28 T cell receptor beta chains below all came from one sample that was sequenced in a study of T cells in Graves' hyperthyroidism and ophthalmopathy. Amplified TCR beta CDR3 regions came from RNA transcripts. With the HTBI primer set, the TCR CDR3 went through a first round of RT-PCR. TCRdb re-derived calls from the multiplex PCR reads in MiXCR, one entry per CDR3 protein. The profile covers about 370,000 distinct CDR3 sequences, with nearly 15% appearing a single time and roughly 20% taken by the ten largest. The sample comprised blood. These receptor sequences come from a woman aged 60-70 years with Graves' ophthalmopathy.

This clonotype was counted at least ten times. The chain joins TRBV20-1 to TRBJ1-1; a weak D match, TRBD1 (5 bases). Germline V gives CDR1 DFQATT, CDR2 SNEGSKA (reference sequence). The CDR3 is made up of 14 amino acids. The germline V and J ends were trimmed by 2 bases and 3 bases, with 13 bases remaining between them. In DNA form, the CDR3 reads TGCAGTGCTAGATTGGGGGGTGGGGACACTGAAGCTTTCTTT. Translating it yields CSARLGGGDTEAFF.

This clonotype was observed at least ten times. The chain joins TRBV20-1 to TRBJ1-2, with 9 bases identical to TRBD1. The CDR3 has 14 residues. The germline V gene encodes CDR1 DFQATT and CDR2 SNEGSKA (reference sequence). V was clipped by 1 base and J by 4 bases; unmatched bases: 4. The CDR3 coding sequence is TGCAGTGCTAGAGGGGGACAGGGAGGCTATGGCTACACCTTC. As protein: CSARGGQGGYGYTF.

The table lists this clonotype with many counts. This chain links TRBV11-2 with TRBJ1-1; no clear D gene. The ends were cut back, 0 bases at V and 0 bases at J, with 17 bases in the middle. Germline assignment: CDR1 SGHAT and CDR2 FQNNGV. The CDR3 is 18 residues long. The CDR3 protein is CASSLDRAAPRMNTEAFF. The CDR3 DNA reads TGTGCCAGCAGCTTAGATCGGGCGGCCCCCCGGATGAACACTGAAGCTTTCTTT.

This clonotype was counted ten times or more. V and J are TRBV20-1 and TRBJ2-7; D uncertain. Per the germline V gene, CDR1 is DFQATT and CDR2 is SNEGSKA (reference sequence). V dropped 1 base and J dropped 3 bases, with 10 bases sitting between them. This CDR3 contains 13 residues. The CDR3 bases are TGCAGTGCTAGAGGTGGGCGTTACTACGAGCAGTACTTC. Translated, it gives CSARGGRYYEQYF.

This clonotype was detected many times. The rearrangement joins TRBV28 to TRBJ2-5; 8 nucleotides line up with TRBD1. V shed 6 bases and J 0 bases; nucleotides not matched to a gene: 9. The CDR3 has 16 amino acids. Germline V CDR1 and CDR2: MDHEN, SYDVKM. The CDR3: CASSHYRGVHQETQYF. DNA of the CDR3: TGTGCCAGCAGCCACTACAGGGGGGTTCACCAAGAGACCCAGTACTTC.

This clonotype has a count of ten or more. The V gene is TRBV5-1, the J gene TRBJ2-6; D not certain. Germline V gene sequence: CDR1 SGHRS, CDR2 YFSETQ. Trimming left V 5 bases short and J 1 base short, with 7 bases between. The CDR3 extends over 14 amino acids. CDR3 DNA: TGCGCCAGCAGGACGGCTTCTGGGGCCAACGTCCTGACTTTC. This gives the protein CASRTASGANVLTF.

This clonotype was observed at least ten times. The chain combines TRBV12-3 or TRBV12-4 with TRBJ1-6; 7 bases map to TRBD1. There are 18 residues in the CDR3. J lost 6 bases, V lost 1 base, and 12 bases had no gene match. The CDR3 protein is CASSLGYAGQPRNSPLHF. CDR3 coding DNA: TGTGCCAGCAGTTTAGGGTACGCGGGACAGCCTCGTAATTCACCCCTCCACTTT.

The table lists this clonotype with many counts. The V call is TRBV12-3 or TRBV12-4, the J call TRBJ1-4, with TRBD1 matching 9 bases. This CDR3 contains 14 residues. V lost 4 bases to trimming and J lost 10 bases; unmatched junction nucleotides: 7. The CDR3 loop is CASSSLEGQGKLFF. The CDR3 DNA sequence: TGTGCCAGCAGTTCCCTGGAGGGACAGGGAAAACTGTTTTTT.

In this sample, this clonotype turned up a few times. This rearrangement joins TRBV18 to TRBJ1-1; the D gene is possibly TRBD1 (6 bases). The ends were cut back, 1 base at V and 7 bases at J, with 16 bases in the middle. Germline CDR1 is KGHSH and CDR2 is LQKENI. The CDR3 consists of 15 residues. The DNA for the CDR3 is TGTGCCAGCTCACCACTACAGGGCTTTCGTGATGAAGCTTTCTTT. Translated: CASSPLQGFRDEAFF.

This clonotype was detected only a few times. The genes are TRBV19 and TRBJ1-1; perhaps TRBD1 as D (5 bases). With 0 bases removed from V and 5 bases from J, the gap between germline ends came to 10 bases. There are 14 residues in the CDR3. From germline, CDR1 is LNHDA and CDR2 SQIVND (reference sequence). CDR3: CASSIEVGQTEAFF. The CDR3 DNA reads TGTGCCAGTAGTATAGAAGTGGGGCAAACTGAAGCTTTCTTT.

As to this clonotype: Given a much more abundant clone one base away, this may be a read error. The V and J genes are TRBV20-1 and TRBJ1-2; D might be TRBD1 (6 bases). CDR1 and CDR2 from the germline V gene are DFQATT and SNEGSKA (reference sequence). Trimming took 3 bases from V and 3 from J, leaving 8 bases between them. This CDR3 contains 12 residues. The CDR3 DNA reads as TGCAGTGCTAGGGAGGGGGACTATGGCTACACCTTC. This translates into CSAREGDYGYTF.

The V gene is TRBV13, the J gene TRBJ2-3, with D possibly TRBD1 on 5 matching bases. The CDR3 sequence is 14 residues long. The V end was cut by 3 bases, the J end by 2 bases, with 9 bases between. Germline loops: CDR1 PRHDT, CDR2 FYEKMQ (reference sequence). This CDR3 reads CASSFFRDTDTQYF. The CDR3 region has the DNA TGTGCCAGCAGCTTTTTCAGGGACACAGATACGCAGTATTTT.

This clonotype was observed many times. The chain has TRBV13 and TRBJ1-1; D gene ambiguous. The CDR3 spans 13 residues. Trimming took off 7 bases at V and 5 bases at J, with 14 bases between the two ends. Germline assignment: CDR1 PRHDT and CDR2 FYEKMQ (reference sequence). As DNA, the CDR3 is TGTGCCAGCACCGGGCCATCGGGGACTGAAGCTTTCTTT. Its translation: CASTGPSGTEAFF. The variable domain in full, with the rest retrieved from reference TRBV13 and TRBJ1-1, is AAGVIQSPRHLIKEKRETATLKCYPIPRHDTVYWYQQGPGQDPQFLISFYEKMQSDKGSIPDRFSAQQFSDYHSELNMSSLELGDSALYFCASTGPSGTEAFFGQGTRLTVV.

The chain combines TRBV7-2 with TRBJ2-7; no definite D call. The CDR3 spans 15 residues. Germline V gene sequence: CDR1 SGHTA, CDR2 FQGNSA. Trimming left V 1 base short and J 3 bases short, with 13 bases between. DNA for the CDR3: TGTGCCAGCAGCTTAGTAGGCCCCGCCGTCTACGAGCAGTACTTC. It specifies CASSLVGPAVYEQYF.

This sequence joins TRBV2 and TRBJ1-3; D call uncertain. CDR1 and CDR2 (germline): SNHLY, FYNNEI. CDR3 length equals 13 residues. With 2 bases removed from V and 2 bases from J, the gap between germline ends came to 4 bases. The CDR3 is CASSEPTGNTIYF. CDR3 nucleotide sequence: TGTGCCAGCAGTGAACCCACTGGAAACACCATATATTTT.

This clonotype was seen a handful of times. The V gene is TRBV19, the J gene TRBJ2-5, with TRBD2 identical over 7 bases. This CDR3 is 16 amino acids long. In germline, CDR1 is LNHDA, CDR2 SQIVND (reference sequence). The ends lost 5 bases at V and 7 bases at J; junction bases unmatched: 16. In DNA, the CDR3 is TGTGCCAGTAGTCCACTAGGGCGGGAGCAGAGCGCGACCCAGTACTTC. Residues: CASSPLGREQSATQYF.

J is TRBJ2-3 and V is TRBV4-1, with 9 positions matching TRBD2. The CDR3 contains 16 residues. The junction had 3 bases not matched to a gene; V was cut back by 0 bases and J by 2 bases. Germline CDR1 and CDR2: MGHRA and YSYEKL. DNA of the CDR3: TGCGCCAGCAGCCAAGATTTAGCGGGAGTCACAGATACGCAGTATTTT. It specifies CASSQDLAGVTDTQYF.

This clonotype was observed many times. The chain uses TRBV3-1 and TRBJ2-3; tentatively, D is TRBD1 (6 bases). The V end was cut by 6 bases, the J end by 3 bases, with 16 bases between. The CDR3 contains 15 residues. Germline loops: CDR1 LGHDT, CDR2 YNNKEL (reference sequence). The chain's CDR3 is CASRQQGSRTDTQYF. The CDR3 DNA reads as TGTGCCAGCAGACAACAGGGATCGAGGACAGATACGCAGTATTTT.

The chain uses TRBV10-1 and TRBJ2-7, with D possibly matching TRBD2 (6 bases). V lost 0 bases, J lost 2 bases, and 11 bases lay in between. Germline V gene lookup returns CDR1 WNHNN and CDR2 SYGVQD (reference sequence). CDR3 length: 15 amino acids. The CDR3 DNA sequence: TGCGCCAGCAGTGAGTCACGCGGGGCTACCTACGAGCAGTACTTC. This codes for CASSESRGATYEQYF.

This clonotype was seen repeatedly, ten times or more. The chain couples TRBV20-1 to TRBJ2-3; no reliable D call. This CDR3 is 15 amino acids long. Germline CDR1 DFQATT, CDR2 SNEGSKA (reference sequence). V was trimmed by 0 bases and J by 4 bases, leaving 14 bases between them. As DNA, the CDR3 is TGCAGTGCTAGAGAGTTTCAGCGTCGGGCAGATACGCAGTATTTT. Its protein is CSAREFQRRADTQYF.

This clonotype was counted many times. The chain has TRBV20-1 and TRBJ2-7; D possibly corresponds to TRBD1 (5 bases). The CDR3 totals 18 residues. V was trimmed by 1 base and J by 0 bases, leaving 22 bases between them. The germline CDR1 and CDR2 sequences are DFQATT and SNEGSKA (reference sequence). The CDR3 spells CSARGHGSQGFDSYEQYF. CDR3 sequence (DNA): TGCAGTGCTAGAGGTCACGGGTCGCAGGGCTTCGACTCCTACGAGCAGTACTTC.

As concerns this clonotype: This clone may be a read error of a much larger clone one base away. The chain is built from TRBV15 and TRBJ2-5; 7 positions agree with TRBD2. From germline, CDR1 is LNHNV and CDR2 YYDKDF (reference sequence). The CDR3 is made up of 15 amino acids. V trimming: 8 bases; J trimming: 9 bases; junction bases outside the gene matches: 18. The CDR3 bases are TGTGCCACCGCCGGCGGGAGCCATGGGGGGGGGGCCCAGTACTTC. This sequence encodes CATAGGSHGGGAQYF. Full variable domain (rest looked up from reference TRBV15 and TRBJ2-5): DAMVIQNPRYQVTQFGKPVTLSCSQTLNHNVMYWYQQKSSQAPKLLFHYYDKDFNNEADTPDNFQSRRPNTSFCFLDIRSPGLGDTAMYLCATAGGSHGGGAQYFGPGTRLLVL.

This chain connects TRBV6-1 to TRBJ1-1, with TRBD1 matching over 8 bases. The CDR3 runs 15 residues. Germline assignment: CDR1 MNHNS and CDR2 SASEGT. The ends lost 6 bases at V and 5 bases at J; junction bases unmatched: 11. DNA of the CDR3: TGTGCCAGCAGGGACAGGGAGTTAGTAGGTACTGAAGCTTTCTTT. This encodes CASRDRELVGTEAFF.

This clonotype was detected a few times. This rearrangement joins TRBV30 to TRBJ2-7; possible D gene TRBD2, 6 bases. Per germline, CDR1 GTSNPN and CDR2 SVGIG (reference sequence). The CDR3 is 14 residues long. The V end was cut by 7 bases, the J end by 2 bases, with 18 bases between. CDR3 bases: TGTGCCTCCACGACTAGGCGGGGTCCCTACGAGCAGTACTTC. Protein sequence: CASTTRRGPYEQYF. The full variable domain, rest sourced from reference TRBV30 and TRBJ2-7, is SQTIHQWPATLVQPVGSPLSLECTVEGTSNPNLYWYRQAAGRGLQLLFYSVGIGQISSEVPQNLSASRPQDRQFILSSKKLLLSDSGFYLCASTTRRGPYEQYFGPGTRLTVT.

The rearrangement links TRBV9 to TRBJ2-5; TRBD2 agrees at 7 bases. The CDR3 covers 15 residues. Per the germline V gene, CDR1 is SGDLS and CDR2 is YYNGEE. The J segment lost 1 base and the V segment lost 0 bases, leaving 3 bases of the junction unmatched. The CDR3 here is CASSVGPGGQETQYF. DNA for the CDR3: TGTGCCAGCAGCGTAGGACCGGGAGGCCAAGAGACCCAGTACTTC.

The J gene is TRBJ1-1, the V gene TRBV19; 8 bases are a match to TRBD1. The CDR3 spans 13 residues. Germline V CDR1 and CDR2: LNHDA, SQIVND (reference sequence). V shed 6 bases and J 5 bases; nucleotides not matched to a gene: 5. The CDR3 nucleotides are TGTGCCAGTAGACAGGGGGGGGTTACTGAAGCTTTCTTT. Amino acid sequence: CASRQGGVTEAFF.

The table lists this clonotype with a few counts. The chain combines TRBV12-3 or TRBV12-4 with TRBJ2-4; D is ambiguous. The V end was cut by 6 bases, the J end by 2 bases, with 11 bases between. This CDR3 contains 14 residues. DNA for the CDR3: TGTGCCAGCAGCCTTGGTGAGACCAAAAACATTCAGTACTTC. It codes for CASSLGETKNIQYF.

This clonotype was seen repeatedly, ten times or more. The gene calls are TRBV27 and TRBJ2-5, with 9 bases lining up with TRBD2. Trimming at V came to 5 bases and at J to 7 bases, leaving 5 bases not matched to a gene. CDR1 and CDR2 (germline): MNHEY, SMNVEV (reference sequence). The CDR3 length is 13 residues. The CDR3 nucleotides read TGTGCCAGCAGTGCGGGACTAGCAGGGACCCAGTACTTC. Encoded protein: CASSAGLAGTQYF.